This entry is about one T cell receptor (beta chain). TCRdb's table, derived via immunoSEQ multiplex PCR, lists solely in-frame clones and lacks some. Seen here are 83,000 or so clones, around 87% observed once, and the top ten hold about 8%. The data stem from a study of blood T cell repertoires in COVID-19. Study context: Samples came from the United States, Italy and Spain, spanning acute and convalescent COVID-19.

With 4 bases clipped from V and 7 bases from J, the junction kept 5 bases outside the gene matches. CDR3 length equals 15 residues. Germline loops: CDR1 SEHNR, CDR2 FQNEAQ (reference sequence). The clonotype was recovered from a man aged 80 or over with active or convalescent COVID-19. Source material: peripheral blood. The V gene is TRBV7-9, the J gene TRBJ1-5; 12 nucleotides line up with TRBD1. The CDR3 loop is CASSSGTGGDQPQHF. DNA of the CDR3: TGTGCCAGCAGCTCAGGGACAGGGGGCGACCAGCCCCAGCATTTT.